These 14 T cell receptor beta chains were sequenced from one sample in a study of T cells expressing NK-cell markers. TCRdb derives one entry per CDR3 protein from the 5' RACE reads, leaving out DNA. The sample includes 550,000 to 600,000 distinct CDR3 sequences. Sequencing was carried out using blood T cells: a sorted CD56 or NKG2C T cell subset, CD4+ or CD8+ T cells, or bulk PBMC T cells (not recorded which). Source of these receptors: a man between 18 and 35 years old in good health.

The rearrangement joins TRBV12-3 or TRBV12-4 to TRBJ1-3; TCRdb picks TRBD1, but there is no DNA to check that call. This CDR3 region has 13 residues. The CDR3 here is CASSRGPGNTIYF.

The CDR3 is CASCETENEKLFF. This chain uses TRBV10-2 with TRBJ1-4. Germline CDR1 WSHSY, CDR2 SAAADI. The CDR3 extends over 13 amino acids.

This rearrangement joins TRBV5-1 to TRBJ2-7; TCRdb's D call, TRBD1, is unchecked because there is no DNA. CDR1 is SGHRS and CDR2 is YFSETQ in the germline V gene. This CDR3 spans 14 amino acids. CDR3 protein: CASSPRDGDYEQYF.

The chain is built from TRBV7-2 and TRBJ2-5; checking the TCRdb D call of TRBD1 is not possible without DNA. Germline lookup yields CDR1 SGHTA and CDR2 FQGNSA. The CDR3 has 14 residues. The CDR3 sequence: CASSPPDRQETQYF.

This chain connects TRBV6-2 or TRBV6-3 to TRBJ1-2; TCRdb outputs TRBD1, but without DNA this stays unchecked. The CDR3 loop spans 17 amino acids. CDR1 is MNHEY and CDR2 is SVGEGT in the germline V gene. CDR3 amino acids: CASSYDQGALTHYGYTF.

J is TRBJ2-2 and V is TRBV12-3 or TRBV12-4; the D gene TCRdb calls, TRBD2, cannot be checked with no DNA. The CDR3 covers 14 residues. CDR3 sequence reads: CASGGIELPGELFF.

The chain couples TRBV7-3 to TRBJ2-3. CDR1 SGHTA and CDR2 FQGTGA come from the germline V gene. This CDR3 comprises 15 residues. CDR3 in amino acids: CASSLHHRSTDTQYF.

The V gene is TRBV7-9, the J gene TRBJ2-1; TCRdb returns TRBD1, unconfirmable since there is no DNA. The CDR3 covers 16 residues. Per germline, CDR1 SEHNR and CDR2 FQNEAQ (reference sequence). CDR3: CASSLSLAPSGNEQFF.

The V gene is TRBV12-3 or TRBV12-4, the J gene TRBJ2-5; TCRdb designates TRBD2, a call that cannot be tested without DNA. The CDR3 loop spans 17 amino acids. Here the CDR3 reads CASSFGLAGSGQETQYF.

V is TRBV11-1 and J is TRBJ2-1; TCRdb gives TRBD1 as the D gene, but with no DNA this cannot be confirmed. The CDR3 extends over 15 amino acids. In germline, CDR1 is SGHAT, CDR2 FQDESV (reference sequence). The CDR3 sequence: CASSLEDRETNEQFF.

This chain links TRBV5-1 with TRBJ2-2; TCRdb outputs TRBD2, but without DNA this stays unchecked. The CDR3 is 16 amino acids. Germline loops: CDR1 SGHRS, CDR2 YFSETQ. This CDR3 is CASSFLAGPNTGELFF.

The chain uses TRBV7-6 and TRBJ2-3; TCRdb's assignment of TRBD2 cannot be checked, as there is no DNA. This CDR3 comprises 18 residues. CDR1 is SGHVS, CDR2 FNYEAQ, per germline. The CDR3 region is CASSPILAGTSGTDTQYF.

V usage is TRBV12-3 or TRBV12-4 and J usage is TRBJ2-1; the TCRdb call, TRBD2, lacks DNA for checking. CDR3 length: 16 residues. This CDR3 reads CASSYRLAGSYNEQFF.

The CDR3 sequence is CASSVNVAPPSTDTQYF. The rearrangement uses TRBV9 and TRBJ2-3; checking the TCRdb D call of TRBD1 is not possible without DNA. This CDR3 has 17 amino acids. Germline V gene lookup returns CDR1 SGDLS and CDR2 YYNGEE.